This T cell receptor (beta chain) was documented in a study of T cell responses to AZD1222 COVID-19 vaccine. Study-wide findings and caveats: The CD4 TCRs associated with vaccination extended across spike and predominated at 160-218 and 743-854. Spike-specific TCR depth and breadth grew after two AZD1222 doses. Donors were mostly white British, more females; clonal diversity possibly underestimated.

Libraries were prepared by immunoSEQ multiplex PCR; TCRdb keeps only in-frame clonotypes and omits some of them. The sample has around 260,000 clones, 85% to 95% seen once; the top ten hold around 0.5%. Details on this clone: Its target is unknown.

With 2 bases removed from V and 1 base from J, the gap between germline ends came to 9 bases. Germline V gives CDR1 SEHNR, CDR2 FQNEAQ (reference sequence). This CDR3 comprises 15 residues. The chain employs TRBV7-9 and TRBJ2-1; D uncertain. The starting material was peripheral blood, obtained on day 0 of AZD1222 vaccination. This sequence was found in an adult in good health. CDR3 sequence: CASSLKSSSYNEQFF. CDR3 DNA sequence: TGTGCCAGCAGCTTAAAGTCTTCATCCTACAATGAGCAGTTCTTC.